This T cell receptor beta chain was captured by sequencing in a study of beta chain features in type 1 diabetes. Study-wide points: A closer apparent resemblance between naive, central memory and Treg TCRB repertoires was seen in patients than in healthy donors. Shorter templates may be favored by PCR, equally so in patients and controls. Still unanswered here is whether HLA type influences TCRB rearrangement. Cells expressing TCR highly could be over-represented by cDNA sequencing.

Isolated RNA was reverse transcribed in full, so expressed TCRB transcripts were sequenced. Sequenced by immunoSEQ multiplex PCR; TCRdb stores in-frame clones only, minus some. In the table there are hundreds of thousands of clones, roughly 15% of which are singletons. The germline gives CDR1 SGDLS, CDR2 YYNGEE. The CDR3 contains 17 residues. Trimming shortened V by 2 bases and J by 4 bases, and 21 bases separated the two germline ends. This clone has just a few counts. No antigen is known for it. Sequencing was performed on naive CD4+ T cells from blood. This chain joins TRBV9 and TRBJ1-1; weak D call: TRBD1 (6 bases). The clonotype originates from a man aged 18 to 30 in good health. CDR3 sequence: CASSVSASGGLATEAFF. The CDR3 coding sequence is TGTGCCAGCAGCGTGTCGGCCTCGGGGGGGCTGGCCACTGAAGCTTTCTTT.